The 23 T cell receptor beta chains presented below share a single source sample, sequenced in a study of HIV-infected patients and healthy controls. TCRdb called the 5' RACE reads again in MiXCR, with one record for every CDR3 protein. The sample shows around 62,000 distinct CDR3 sequences, 15% to 20% of them seen only once. The specimen was CD4+ T cells from blood. The receptors stem from a human donor in good health.

The chain combines TRBV12-3 or TRBV12-4 with TRBJ1-2; D gene ambiguous. The CDR3 has 13 amino acids. Trimming pared 5 bases from V and 8 bases from J, leaving 15 bases between. CDR3 coding DNA: TGTGCCAGCAGTCAAGCGGGGTGGGGAGGCTACACCTTC. Its translation: CASSQAGWGGYTF.

This clonotype was counted a few times. The CDR3 DNA reads as TGCAGTGCTAGAAAGTCTAGCGGGGGGGCCGGGGAGACCCAGTACTTC. It codes for CSARKSSGGAGETQYF. V and J are TRBV20-1 and TRBJ2-5, with 12 bases aligning to TRBD2. This CDR3 is 16 amino acids long. Trimming at V came to 2 bases and at J to 5 bases, leaving 9 bases not matched to a gene. Germline loops: CDR1 DFQATT, CDR2 SNEGSKA (reference sequence).

V usage is TRBV6-2 or TRBV6-3 and J usage is TRBJ1-1; possible D gene TRBD1, 6 bases. This CDR3 is 16 amino acids long. CDR1 and CDR2 (germline): MNHEY, SVGEGT. The ends were cut back, 5 bases at V and 2 bases at J, with 18 bases in the middle. The CDR3 DNA is TGTGCCAGCAGTCTCTCCGGGACATACCTTAACACTGAAGCTTTCTTT. It translates to CASSLSGTYLNTEAFF.

This clonotype was observed a few times. V gene TRBV7-9 combines with J gene TRBJ2-2; D remains ambiguous. CDR1 SEHNR and CDR2 FQNEAQ come from the germline V gene (reference sequence). CDR3 size: 14 residues. The V end was cut by 4 bases, the J end by 4 bases, with 10 bases between. The DNA for the CDR3 is TGTGCCAGCAGCTCCGGCATCCTCACCGGGGAGCTGTTTTTT. Its translation: CASSSGILTGELFF.

This clonotype was observed at least ten times. This sequence joins TRBV4-3 and TRBJ2-2, with TRBD1 matching over 11 bases. This CDR3 has 17 amino acids. The V gene's germline CDR1 is LGHNA and CDR2 YSLEER. With 0 bases clipped from V and 7 bases from J, the junction kept 7 bases outside the gene matches. CDR3 DNA sequence: TGCGCCAGCAGCCAAGACCCAAGGACAGGGGGCGGCGGGGAGCTGTTTTTT. Amino acids: CASSQDPRTGGGGELFF.

This clonotype came up many times. The chain employs TRBV3-1 and TRBJ2-7; the D is unclear. V lost 4 bases, J lost 6 bases, and 13 bases lay in between. The V gene's germline CDR1 is LGHDT and CDR2 YNNKEL (reference sequence). This CDR3 contains 13 residues. The CDR3 sequence: CASSLSKTGEQYF. The CDR3 DNA sequence: TGTGCCAGCAGCCTAAGTAAGACGGGCGAGCAGTACTTC.

The sample holds many counts of this clonotype. The rearrangement links TRBV11-3 to TRBJ2-1; TRBD2 agrees at 13 bases. CDR1 and CDR2 from the germline V gene are SGHNT and YENEEA. CDR3 length: 13 residues. V lost 5 bases and J lost 9; bases outside the gene matches: 1. For the CDR3, the DNA is TGTGCCAGCAGCCGGACTAGCGGGAGTGAGCAGTTCTTC. It translates to CASSRTSGSEQFF.

The chain carries TRBV6-9 and TRBJ2-3; the D gene is possibly TRBD2 (6 bases). Per the germline V gene, CDR1 is MNHGY and CDR2 is SVAAGI. The V and J ends lost 4 bases and 0 bases respectively, with 17 bases between them. This CDR3 is built from 17 residues. The CDR3 reads CASSSRRDNLSTDTQYF. The CDR3 nucleotides read TGTGCCAGCAGTTCAAGGCGGGATAACCTTAGCACAGATACGCAGTATTTT.

The sample holds many counts of this clonotype. This sequence joins TRBV5-1 and TRBJ1-4; 8 bases are shared with TRBD1. Germline CDR1 SGHRS, CDR2 YFSETQ. There are 14 residues in the CDR3. Trimming cost V 0 bases and J 8 bases; bases outside gene matches: 3. The CDR3 here is CASSLARDREKLFF. In nucleotides, the CDR3 is TGCGCCAGCAGCTTGGCCCGGGACAGGGAAAAACTGTTTTTT.

The rearrangement joins TRBV11-2 to TRBJ2-5; TRBD1 matches 8 bases. Trimming at V came to 5 bases and at J to 2 bases, leaving 7 bases not matched to a gene. This CDR3 is built from 15 residues. Germline V CDR1 and CDR2: SGHAT, FQNNGV. The CDR3 region has the DNA TGTGCCAGCAGCCCGGCCCGGACAGGGCAAGAGACCCAGTACTTC. Amino acid sequence: CASSPARTGQETQYF.

This clonotype came up a few times. This chain joins TRBV4-1 and TRBJ1-5; D is unresolved. Looked up from germline, CDR1 is MGHRA and CDR2 is YSYEKL. This CDR3 is built from 14 residues. V shed 4 bases and J shed 6 bases, with 13 bases lying between them. CDR3 bases: TGCGCCAGCAGCCTCGTAGGTGTGAGTCAGCCCCAGCATTTT. Translation: CASSLVGVSQPQHF.

The table lists this clonotype with a few counts. This chain connects TRBV10-3 to TRBJ1-1, with 8 positions matching TRBD1. CDR3 size: 16 residues. The ends lost 0 bases at V and 9 bases at J; junction bases unmatched: 12. Germline values: CDR1 ENHRY, CDR2 SYGVKD. CDR3 bases: TGTGCCATCAGTGAGTCGGACAGGGTGATTTTTCACCAAGCTTTCTTT. Protein: CAISESDRVIFHQAFF.

This clonotype came up many times. The chain carries TRBV12-3 or TRBV12-4 and TRBJ2-7; D is unclear. This CDR3 comprises 11 residues. V lost 3 bases to trimming and J lost 0 bases, with 0 bases between them. CDR3 coding DNA: TGTGCCAGCAGTTTCTCCTACGAGCAGTACTTC. This codes for CASSFSYEQYF.

By sample fraction, this clonotype is medium-sized. The chain couples TRBV11-2 to TRBJ1-4; 10 bases align to TRBD1. CDR1 and CDR2 from the germline V gene are SGHAT and FQNNGV. The junction had 6 bases not matched to a gene; V was cut back by 3 bases and J by 5 bases. The CDR3 is 16 residues long. The CDR3 bases are TGTGCCAGCAGCTTCCTCCCGGGACAGGGGAATGAAAAACTGTTTTTT. As protein: CASSFLPGQGNEKLFF.

This clonotype came up a few times. The CDR3 region is CSAQLPGREETQYF. The DNA for the CDR3 is TGCAGTGCTCAACTCCCGGGCAGGGAAGAGACCCAGTACTTC. The V call is TRBV20-1, the J call TRBJ2-5; the D gene is possibly TRBD1 (5 bases). Between the trimmed V and J ends, which lost 5 bases and 3 bases, there was a span of 16 bases. The CDR3 sequence is 14 residues long. The germline V gene encodes CDR1 DFQATT and CDR2 SNEGSKA (reference sequence).

This rearrangement joins TRBV3-1 to TRBJ1-5; D remains unclear. The ends were cut back, 4 bases at V and 0 bases at J, with 10 bases in the middle. Germline-derived CDR1 and CDR2 are LGHDT and YNNKEL (reference sequence). CDR3 size: 15 residues. The CDR3 nucleotides are TGTGCCAGCAGCCTAGGTTCCTTTAGCAATCAGCCCCAGCATTTT. Translation: CASSLGSFSNQPQHF.

The J gene is TRBJ2-4, the V gene TRBV2; 7 nucleotides match TRBD1. The length of the CDR3 is 15 residues. Germline CDR1 and CDR2: SNHLY and FYNNEI. Trimming cost V 4 bases and J 0 bases; bases outside gene matches: 3. The DNA of the CDR3 is TGTGCCAGCAGTGGCAGGGGGATAGCCAAAAACATTCAGTACTTC. The encoded protein is CASSGRGIAKNIQYF.

This clonotype was observed at least ten times. The rearrangement uses TRBV10-1 and TRBJ2-7, with D tentatively TRBD2 (5 bases). Germline V gene data show CDR1 as WNHNN and CDR2 as SYGVQD (reference sequence). The V end lost 4 bases, the J end lost 3 bases, and 10 bases lay between the germline ends. This CDR3 has 13 residues. The CDR3 protein is CASSASGSYEQYF. CDR3 in DNA: TGCGCCAGCAGTGCCAGCGGCAGCTACGAGCAGTACTTC.

In this sample, this clonotype turned up many times. J is TRBJ1-1 and V is TRBV4-2; D not resolved. Trimming pared 0 bases from V and 6 bases from J, leaving 17 bases between. Per germline, CDR1 LGHNA and CDR2 YNFKEQ. CDR3 length: 16 residues. The CDR3 region is CASSQEVVGISAEAFF. In nucleotides, the CDR3 is TGTGCCAGCAGCCAAGAGGTAGTAGGTATCAGTGCTGAAGCTTTCTTT.

Ten or more counts support this clonotype. This chain connects TRBV24-1 to TRBJ2-3, with 8 nucleotides matching TRBD1. The CDR3 runs to 13 residues. Germline CDR1 and CDR2: KGHDR and SFDVKD. V lost 9 bases, J lost 5 bases, and 6 bases stayed unmatched. The CDR3 sequence: CATRAGGIDTQYF. DNA of the CDR3: TGTGCCACCCGGGCAGGGGGCATAGATACGCAGTATTTT.

This clonotype was picked up many times. V usage is TRBV6-5 and J usage is TRBJ1-3, with 7 bases identical to TRBD1. The germline gives CDR1 MNHEY, CDR2 SVGAGI. This CDR3 is built from 15 residues. Unmatched junction bases numbered 4, after V lost 2 bases and J lost 3 bases. Written as DNA, the CDR3 is TGTGCCAGCAGTTACCTAGGGACAGTTGGAAACACCATATATTTT. This codes for CASSYLGTVGNTIYF.

This clonotype was seen a few times. The V call is TRBV7-3, the J call TRBJ2-3, with a tentative D call TRBD1 (6 bases). CDR1 and CDR2 (germline): SGHTA, FQGTGA. Trimming took 2 bases from V and 3 from J, leaving 12 bases between them. The CDR3 is made up of 15 amino acids. The chain's CDR3 is CASSLLGAPTDTQYF. CDR3 nucleotides: TGTGCCAGCAGCTTACTGGGGGCGCCGACAGATACGCAGTATTTT.

The CDR3 reads CASSPRAGVPDTQYF. As DNA, the CDR3 is TGTGCCAGCTCACCACGTGCGGGAGTTCCGGATACGCAGTATTTT. The J gene is TRBJ2-3, the V gene TRBV18; 7 nucleotides align to TRBD2. Germline V gives CDR1 KGHSH, CDR2 LQKENI. The trim removed 1 base at V and 6 bases at J, leaving 7 bases unmatched. The CDR3 contains 15 residues.